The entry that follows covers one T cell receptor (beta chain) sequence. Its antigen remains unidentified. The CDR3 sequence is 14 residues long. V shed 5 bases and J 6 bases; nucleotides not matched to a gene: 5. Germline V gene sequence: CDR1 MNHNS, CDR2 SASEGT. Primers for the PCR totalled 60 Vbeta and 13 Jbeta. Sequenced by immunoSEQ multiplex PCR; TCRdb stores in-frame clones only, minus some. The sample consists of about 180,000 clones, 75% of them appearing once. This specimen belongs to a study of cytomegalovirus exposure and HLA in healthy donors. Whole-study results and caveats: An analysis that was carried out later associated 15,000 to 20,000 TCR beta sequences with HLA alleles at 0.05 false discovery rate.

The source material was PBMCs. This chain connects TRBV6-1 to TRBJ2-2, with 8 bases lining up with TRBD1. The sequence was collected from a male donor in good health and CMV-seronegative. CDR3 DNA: TGTGCCAGCAGTCCTGGACAGGGCTCCGGGGAGCTGTTTTTT. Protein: CASSPGQGSGELFF.